This T cell receptor beta chain comes out of a study of blood T cell repertoires in COVID-19. Across the study: T cells, B-cell-depleted T cells, or PBMCs provided the cDNA or gDNA that served as material.

Methods used by the authors: Estimation of nucleated cell counts was performed using reference gene primer amplification. Data came from immunoSEQ multiplex PCR; TCRdb stores just in-frame clones and leaves some out. V and J calls and clone size follow that table, whereas D and trimming were derived from the DNA. The data contain about 270,000 clones, more than 85% of them singletons. In terms of age and location, participants ranged from roughly 18 to 90 years and lived in around 22 US areas. This clone was observed once. Only one base separates this from a far larger clonotype, so it likely reflects a read error. The CDR3 runs 12 residues. Germline V gene lookup returns CDR1 SGHVS and CDR2 FNYEAQ. Trimming stripped 1 base from V and 7 bases from J, with 5 bases between.

Sequenced: PBMCs or T cells enriched from blood (not recorded which). J is TRBJ2-1 and V is TRBV7-6; possible D gene TRBD1, 5 bases. The sequence derives from a man between 40 and 49 years old who had been exposed to COVID-19. The CDR3 protein is CASSLEGNEQFF. Here the CDR3 DNA reads TGTGCCAGCAGCTTAGAGGGGAATGAGCAGTTCTTC.